The 21 T cell receptor beta chains in this list originate from one sample, sequenced in a study of T-cell reconstitution after alpha-beta-depleted transplantation in children. This sample's TCRbeta library carried unique molecular identifier barcodes. TCRdb processed the PCR reads anew with MiXCR; each CDR3 protein has one entry. Here the sample spans more than 85,000 distinct CDR3 sequences, approximately 8% being singletons. This material consisted of PBMCs, taken before TCRalphabeta/CD19-depleted stem cell transplant. The source of these receptors is a boy under 10 years old with acute lymphoblastic leukemia, due to receive a stem cell transplant.

The sample holds a few counts of this clonotype. The chain joins TRBV6-2 or TRBV6-3 to TRBJ1-5, with TRBD1 matching over 7 bases. CDR1 and CDR2 (germline): MNHEY, SVGEGT. The CDR3 contains 15 residues. The trim removed 6 bases at V and 5 bases at J, leaving 10 bases unmatched. This CDR3 is CASRRQGRRYQPQHF. The CDR3 DNA reads as TGTGCCAGCAGGAGACAGGGCCGGAGGTATCAGCCCCAGCATTTT.

This clonotype was observed many times. The genes are TRBV18 and TRBJ2-1; the match to TRBD2 covers 7 bases. CDR3 size: 15 residues. J gave up 7 bases and V 3 bases, and 9 bases lay outside the gene matches. The germline CDR1 and CDR2 sequences are KGHSH and LQKENI. The CDR3 DNA reads as TGTGCCAGCTCACCGGACCCCGGGGAGGGGAATGAGCAGTTCTTC. Its translation: CASSPDPGEGNEQFF. The variable domain in full, completed from reference TRBV18 and TRBJ2-1, reads NAGVMQNPRHLVRRRGQEARLRCSPMKGHSHVYWYRQLPEEGLKFMVYLQKENIIDESGMPKERFSAEFPKEGPSILRIQQVVRGDSAAYFCASSPDPGEGNEQFFGPGTRLTVL.

This clonotype occurred a few times. The rearrangement uses TRBV5-1 and TRBJ1-2; 11 bases map to TRBD1. The germline V gene has CDR1 SGHRS and CDR2 YFSETQ. V shed 4 bases and J 1 base; nucleotides not matched to a gene: 6. The CDR3 contains 16 residues. CDR3 bases: TGCGCCAGCAGCCAGGGACAGGGGGAATTTAACTATGGCTACACCTTC. Protein: CASSQGQGEFNYGYTF.

This clonotype appeared many times. The J gene is TRBJ1-1, the V gene TRBV5-1; D not certain. Trimming left V 3 bases short and J 3 bases short, with 15 bases between. The CDR3 consists of 15 residues. The V gene's germline CDR1 is SGHRS and CDR2 YFSETQ. CDR3 DNA sequence: TGCGCCAGCAGCTCCGCCGTAGGGTGGTACACTGAAGCTTTCTTT. Amino acids: CASSSAVGWYTEAFF.

DNA for the CDR3: TGTGCCACCGCGACAGGCCCGGAAAGAAATGAAAAACTGTTTTTT. This translates into CATATGPERNEKLFF. The chain employs TRBV10-3 and TRBJ1-4; D is perhaps TRBD1 (6 bases). V lost 10 bases and J 5 bases, leaving 20 bases between the germline ends. The germline gives CDR1 ENHRY, CDR2 SYGVKD. The CDR3 consists of 15 residues.

The rearrangement uses TRBV9 and TRBJ2-1, with 16 bases lining up with TRBD2. V shed 3 bases and J 6 bases; nucleotides not matched to a gene: 12. There are 19 residues in the CDR3. The V gene's germline CDR1 is SGDLS and CDR2 YYNGEE. CDR3 region: CASSGGGLAGGLVVNEQFF. The CDR3 DNA sequence: TGTGCCAGCAGCGGAGGGGGACTAGCGGGGGGGTTGGTTGTCAATGAGCAGTTCTTC.

This clonotype was found many times. The rearrangement uses TRBV20-1 and TRBJ2-7, with TRBD2 identical over 9 bases. The CDR3 is 13 amino acids. Germline CDR1 and CDR2: DFQATT and SNEGSKA (reference sequence). The ends lost 5 bases at V and 2 bases at J; junction bases unmatched: 4. CDR3 region: CSAPAGGAYEQYF. The DNA for the CDR3 is TGCAGTGCTCCCGCGGGGGGGGCCTACGAGCAGTACTTC.

This clonotype has at least ten counts. The V call is TRBV6-4, the J call TRBJ2-5, with 10 bases fitting TRBD2. The CDR3 runs 15 residues. In germline, CDR1 is MRHNA, CDR2 SNTAGT. V dropped 3 bases and J dropped 3; count of bases not matched to a gene: 4. In DNA, the CDR3 is TGTGCCAGCAGTGAGTCTAGCGGGGGAGAAGAGACCCAGTACTTC. Translated: CASSESSGGEETQYF.

This clonotype was seen repeatedly, ten times or more. This chain joins TRBV5-1 and TRBJ2-3; D call uncertain. Germline V lookup: CDR1 SGHRS, CDR2 YFSETQ. Trimming removed 3 bases from V and 4 bases from J, with 6 bases in between. The CDR3 totals 12 residues. The CDR3 spells CASSSSSDTQYF. The CDR3 DNA sequence: TGCGCCAGCAGCTCGTCTTCAGATACGCAGTATTTT.

This clonotype was found many times. V and J are TRBV9 and TRBJ2-5, with D perhaps matching TRBD2 (6 bases). The CDR3 is made up of 15 amino acids. The V end was cut by 7 bases, the J end by 0 bases, with 16 bases between. The germline CDR1 and CDR2 sequences are SGDLS and YYNGEE. CDR3 nucleotide sequence: TGTGCCAGCTCGTCGGGGACTCGGTACCAAGAGACCCAGTACTTC. It is translated as CASSSGTRYQETQYF.

In this sample, this clonotype turned up a few times. The gene calls are TRBV11-2 and TRBJ1-2, with D possibly being TRBD1 (5 bases). There are 16 residues in the CDR3. The V end was cut by 1 base, the J end by 5 bases, with 17 bases between. From germline, CDR1 is SGHAT and CDR2 FQNNGV. In nucleotides, the CDR3 is TGTGCCAGCAGCTTAGCGGGGGGAGTGATAGGATATGGCTACACCTTC. Protein: CASSLAGGVIGYGYTF.

This clonotype showed up many times. The chain couples TRBV20-1 to TRBJ2-2, with no clear D. The CDR3 loop spans 13 amino acids. The germline V gene has CDR1 DFQATT and CDR2 SNEGSKA (reference sequence). The V end was cut by 8 bases, the J end by 0 bases, with 10 bases between. CDR3 sequence: CSLMNPNTGELFF. The CDR3 region has the DNA TGCAGTCTCATGAATCCGAACACCGGGGAGCTGTTTTTT.

This clonotype came up a few times. The chain carries TRBV12-2 and TRBJ1-5; the table calls TRBD1, which could not be checked here. TRBV12-2 is noted as a pseudogene. This CDR3 is 16 amino acids long. The CDR3 here is CASRLAHRAFNQPQHF. CDR3 nucleotides: TGTGCAAGTCGCTTAGCGCACAGGGCTTTCAATCAGCCCCAGCATTTT.

This clonotype was counted many times. The chain is built from TRBV12-3 or TRBV12-4 and TRBJ1-6, with 8 bases aligning to TRBD1. The CDR3 totals 13 residues. With 8 bases clipped from V and 7 bases from J, the junction kept 4 bases outside the gene matches. CDR3 in DNA: TGTGCCAGCTCCCGGACAGGGAATTCACCCCTCCACTTT. It translates to CASSRTGNSPLHF.

This clonotype came up many times. The chain employs TRBV10-3 and TRBJ1-2; D is undetermined. Trimming removed 7 bases from V and 1 base from J, with 7 bases in between. CDR1 ENHRY and CDR2 SYGVKD come from the germline V gene. CDR3 length: 12 amino acids. The CDR3 DNA follows: TGTGCCATCATGGGCAGTAACTATGGCTACACCTTC. Protein product: CAIMGSNYGYTF.

This clonotype was recorded many times. This sequence joins TRBV29-1 and TRBJ1-2; D remains unclear. CDR3 length: 11 residues. V lost 1 base to trimming and J lost 8 bases, with 8 bases between them. In germline, CDR1 is SQVTM, CDR2 ANQGSEA. The CDR3 sequence is CSVEAGIGYTF. The CDR3 DNA follows: TGCAGCGTTGAAGCGGGGATCGGCTACACCTTC.

There are many counts of this clonotype. V usage is TRBV7-2 and J usage is TRBJ1-3; possible D gene TRBD1, 5 bases. Germline CDR1 and CDR2: SGHTA and FQGNSA. V was trimmed by 4 bases and J by 0 bases, leaving 10 bases between them. The CDR3 runs to 15 residues. The CDR3, as DNA: TGTGCCAGCAGCTCCCGACAGAGCTCTGGAAACACCATATATTTT. Its protein product is CASSSRQSSGNTIYF.

The table lists this clonotype with a few counts. This sequence joins TRBV29-1 and TRBJ2-7; TRBD2 is a possible D gene (5 bases). The V gene's germline CDR1 is SQVTM and CDR2 ANQGSEA. Between the trimmed V and J ends, which lost 4 bases and 0 bases, there was a span of 7 bases. CDR3 length: 12 residues. The CDR3 loop is CSVVGSSYEQYF. In DNA, the CDR3 is TGCAGCGTTGTAGGGAGCTCCTACGAGCAGTACTTC.

Note on this clonotype: Sequence at one end of the junction differs from germline and may be a read error. The chain combines TRBV14 with TRBJ2-7, with 9 nucleotides matching TRBD1. There are 16 residues in the CDR3. CDR1 and CDR2 from the germline V gene are SGHDN and FVKESK. CDR3 amino acids: CGSSPAGTGNPYEQYF. The CDR3 DNA sequence: TGTGGCAGCAGCCCAGCCGGGACAGGGAATCCCTACGAGCAGTACTTC.

The chain employs TRBV27 and TRBJ1-2, with 11 bases fitting TRBD1. With 5 bases clipped from V and 3 bases from J, the junction kept 5 bases outside the gene matches. The CDR3 extends over 15 amino acids. Germline assignment: CDR1 MNHEY and CDR2 SMNVEV (reference sequence). Here the CDR3 reads CASSLRGQGDYGYTF. Written as DNA, the CDR3 is TGTGCCAGCAGTCTCCGGGGACAGGGGGACTATGGCTACACCTTC.

The rearrangement uses TRBV5-1 and TRBJ2-7; 9 nucleotides match TRBD1. This CDR3 contains 15 residues. CDR1 and CDR2 from the germline V gene are SGHRS and YFSETQ. V was clipped by 4 bases and J by 1 base; unmatched bases: 6. CDR3 bases: TGCGCCAGCAGCGCGGGGACAGGGACTTCCTACGAGCAGTACTTC. This codes for CASSAGTGTSYEQYF.